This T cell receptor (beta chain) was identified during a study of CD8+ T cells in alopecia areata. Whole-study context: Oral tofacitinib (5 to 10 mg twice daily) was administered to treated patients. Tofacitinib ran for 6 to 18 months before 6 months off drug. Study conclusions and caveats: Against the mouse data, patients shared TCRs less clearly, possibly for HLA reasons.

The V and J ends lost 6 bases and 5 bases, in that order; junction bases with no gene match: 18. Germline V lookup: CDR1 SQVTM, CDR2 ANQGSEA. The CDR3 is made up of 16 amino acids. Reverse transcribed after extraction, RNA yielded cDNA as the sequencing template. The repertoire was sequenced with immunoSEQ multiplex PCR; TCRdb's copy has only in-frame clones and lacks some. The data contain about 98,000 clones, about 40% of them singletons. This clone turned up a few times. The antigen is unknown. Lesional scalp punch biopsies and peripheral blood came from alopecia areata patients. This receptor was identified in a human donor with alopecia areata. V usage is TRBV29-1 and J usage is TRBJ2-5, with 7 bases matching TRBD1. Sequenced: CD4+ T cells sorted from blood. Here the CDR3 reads CSVAKGTASPGETQYF. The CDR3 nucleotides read TGCAGCGTGGCTAAGGGGACAGCCTCCCCGGGGGAGACCCAGTACTTC.